A selection of T cell receptor beta chains follows, all from one sample in a study of B cell selection in AIRE deficiency. The protocol was immunoSEQ multiplex PCR, while the TCRdb copy is restricted to in-frame clones and leaves out a portion. This table has roughly 960 clones, around 80% appearing once. The sequenced sample consisted of conventional CD4+ T cells sorted from PBMCs. Receptors originate from a human donor with AIRE deficiency. Each CDR3 is given with its conserved first and last residue. A D gene is named only where the DNA matches it firmly.

j_call v_call d_call cdr3_aa cdr3_nt
TRBJ1-1 TRBV29-1 NA CSYQLRGTGTEAFF TGCAGCTATCAGTTGCGGGGCACGGGCACTGAAGCTTTCTTT
TRBJ2-1 TRBV5-8 NA CASSLGEQFF TGTGCCAGCAGCTTGGGTGAGCAGTTCTTC
TRBJ1-2 TRBV5-5 NA CASRRSGDYGYTF TGTGCCAGTAGAAGATCGGGCGACTATGGCTACACCTTC
TRBJ2-1 TRBV7-3 TRBD2 CASSPGLAGNEQFF TGTGCCAGCAGCCCAGGACTAGCGGGAAATGAGCAGTTCTTC
TRBJ2-1 TRBV18 TRBD2 CASFPGTSGRNEQFF TGTGCCAGCTTCCCCGGGACTAGCGGCCGCAATGAGCAGTTCTTC
TRBJ1-5 TRBV21-1 NA CATEGQGEQPQHF TGTGCCACGGAAGGACAGGGGGAACAGCCCCAGCATTTT
TRBJ1-1 TRBV6-5 TRBD1 CASSGGQGLTEAFF TGTGCCAGCAGTGGGGGACAGGGACTCACTGAAGCTTTCTTT
TRBJ2-7 TRBV11-3 NA CASSGGSPEQYF TGTGCCAGCAGCGGAGGCAGTCCCGAGCAGTACTTC
TRBJ1-6 TRBV5-8 NA CASSSGILGSPPHF TGTGCCAGCAGCTCAGGGATTTTAGGGTCACCCCCCCACTTT
TRBJ1-2 TRBV5-1 NA CASTWDGANYGYTF TGCGCCAGCACTTGGGACGGAGCTAACTATGGCTACACCTTC
TRBJ1-1 TRBV5-4 NA CASSLKSTEAFF TGTGCCAGCAGCTTGAAGAGCACTGAAGCTTTCTTT
TRBJ2-7 TRBV5-1 NA CASSLEPSSYEQYF TGCGCCAGCAGCTTGGAACCAAGCTCCTACGAGCAGTACTTC